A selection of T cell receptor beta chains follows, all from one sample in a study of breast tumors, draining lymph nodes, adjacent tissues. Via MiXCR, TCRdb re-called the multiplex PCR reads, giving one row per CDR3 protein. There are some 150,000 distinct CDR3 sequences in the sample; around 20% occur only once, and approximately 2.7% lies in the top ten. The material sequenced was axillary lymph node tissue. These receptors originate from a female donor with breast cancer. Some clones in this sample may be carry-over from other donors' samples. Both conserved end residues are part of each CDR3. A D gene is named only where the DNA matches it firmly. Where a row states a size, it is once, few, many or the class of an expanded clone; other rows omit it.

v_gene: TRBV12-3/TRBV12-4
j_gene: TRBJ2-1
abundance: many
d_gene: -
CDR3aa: CASRYQNEQFF
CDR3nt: TGTGCCAGCAGGTATCAGAATGAGCAGTTCTTC

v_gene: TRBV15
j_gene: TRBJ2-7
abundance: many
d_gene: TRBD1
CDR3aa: CATSRAGTGTYEQYF
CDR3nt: TGTGCCACCAGCAGGGCCGGGACAGGGACCTACGAGCAGTACTTC

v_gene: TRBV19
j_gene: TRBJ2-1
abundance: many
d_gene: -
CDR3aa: CASSIAYDEQFF
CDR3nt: TGTGCCAGTAGTATAGCTTACGATGAGCAGTTCTTC

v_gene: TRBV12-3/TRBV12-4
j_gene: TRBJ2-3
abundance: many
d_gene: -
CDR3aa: CASSRAGTTDTQYF
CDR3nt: TGTGCCAGCAGTAGGGCAGGGACGACAGATACGCAGTATTTT

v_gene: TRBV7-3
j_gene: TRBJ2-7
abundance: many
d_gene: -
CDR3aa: CASSLYSSAPYEQYF
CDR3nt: TGTGCCAGCAGCTTATACTCTAGCGCTCCCTACGAGCAGTACTTC

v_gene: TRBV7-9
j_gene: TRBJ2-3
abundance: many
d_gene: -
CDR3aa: CASSPPGLTSTDTQYF
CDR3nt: TGTGCCAGCAGCCCCCCGGGACTGACAAGCACAGATACGCAGTATTTT

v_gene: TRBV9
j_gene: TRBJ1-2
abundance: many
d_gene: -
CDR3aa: CASSVDSRVPLGYTF
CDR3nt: TGTGCCAGCAGCGTAGACTCAAGGGTTCCACTTGGCTACACCTTC

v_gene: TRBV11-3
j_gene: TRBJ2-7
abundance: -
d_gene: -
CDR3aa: CASSLGTPTYEQYF
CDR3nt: TGTGCCAGCAGCTTAGGGACTCCTACCTACGAGCAGTACTTC

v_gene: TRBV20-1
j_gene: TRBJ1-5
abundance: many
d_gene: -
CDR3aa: CSARQYSNQPQHF
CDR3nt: TGCAGTGCTAGACAATATAGCAATCAGCCCCAGCATTTT

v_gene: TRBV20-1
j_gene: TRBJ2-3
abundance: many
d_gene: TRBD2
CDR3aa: CSATGTSGERDTQYF
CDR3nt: TGCAGTGCCACCGGGACTAGCGGCGAGAGGGATACGCAGTATTTT

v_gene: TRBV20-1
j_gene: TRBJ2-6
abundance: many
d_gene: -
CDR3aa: CSARTARADGANVLTF
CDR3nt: TGCAGTGCTAGGACGGCGCGGGCGGACGGGGCCAACGTCCTGACTTTC

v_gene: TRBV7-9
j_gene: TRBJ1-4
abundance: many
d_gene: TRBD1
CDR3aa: CASSFGTDNEKLFF
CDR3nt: TGTGCCAGCAGCTTCGGGACAGATAATGAAAAACTGTTTTTT

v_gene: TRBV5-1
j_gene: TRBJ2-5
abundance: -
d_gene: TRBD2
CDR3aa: CASSLEGVAGGTQYF
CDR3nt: TGCGCCAGCAGCTTGGAAGGCGTAGCGGGAGGGACCCAGTACTTC

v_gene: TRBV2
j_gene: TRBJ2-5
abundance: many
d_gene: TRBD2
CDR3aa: CASREGTSVFQETQYF
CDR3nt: TGTGCCAGCAGGGAGGGGACTAGCGTTTTCCAAGAGACCCAGTACTTC